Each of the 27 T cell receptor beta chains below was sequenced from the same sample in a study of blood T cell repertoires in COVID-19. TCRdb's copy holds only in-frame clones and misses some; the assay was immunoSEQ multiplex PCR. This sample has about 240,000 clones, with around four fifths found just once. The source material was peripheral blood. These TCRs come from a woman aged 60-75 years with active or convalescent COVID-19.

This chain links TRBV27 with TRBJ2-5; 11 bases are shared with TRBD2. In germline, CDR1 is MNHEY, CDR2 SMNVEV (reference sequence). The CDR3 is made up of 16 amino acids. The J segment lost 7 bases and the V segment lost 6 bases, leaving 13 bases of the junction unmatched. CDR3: CASRRLAGGPEGTQYF. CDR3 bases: TGTGCCAGCAGGAGGCTAGCGGGGGGTCCGGAGGGGACCCAGTACTTC.

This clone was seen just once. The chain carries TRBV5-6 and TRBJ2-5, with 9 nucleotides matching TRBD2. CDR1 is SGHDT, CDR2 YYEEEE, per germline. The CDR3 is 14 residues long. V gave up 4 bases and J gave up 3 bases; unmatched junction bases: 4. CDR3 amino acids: CASSVGLAKETQYF. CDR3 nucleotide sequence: TGTGCCAGCAGCGTAGGACTAGCGAAAGAGACCCAGTACTTC.

CDR3 coding DNA: TGTGCCAGTACTGCTAGCTGGAGCTCCTACAATGAGCAGTTCTTC. It encodes CASTASWSSYNEQFF. The chain recombines TRBV19 with TRBJ2-1, with D possibly matching TRBD2 (5 bases). CDR1 is LNHDA and CDR2 is SQIVND in the germline V gene (reference sequence). V was clipped by 7 bases and J by 0 bases, with 13 bases between them. This CDR3 contains 15 residues. The variable domain in full, with the rest retrieved from reference TRBV19 and TRBJ2-1, is DGGITQSPKYLFRKEGQNVTLSCEQNLNHDAMYWYRQDPGQGLRLIYYSQIVNDFQKGDIAEGYSVSREKKESFPLTVTSAQKNPTAFYLCASTASWSSYNEQFFGPGTRLTVL.

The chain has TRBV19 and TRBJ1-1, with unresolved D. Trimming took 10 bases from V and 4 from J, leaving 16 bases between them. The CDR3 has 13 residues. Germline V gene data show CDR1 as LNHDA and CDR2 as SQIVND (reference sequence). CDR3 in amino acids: CATIPPRATEAFF. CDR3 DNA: TGTGCCACCATCCCCCCACGCGCCACTGAAGCTTTCTTT.

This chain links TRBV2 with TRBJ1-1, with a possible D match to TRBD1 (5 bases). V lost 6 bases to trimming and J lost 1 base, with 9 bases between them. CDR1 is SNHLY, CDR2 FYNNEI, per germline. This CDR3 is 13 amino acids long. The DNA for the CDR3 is TGTGCCAGCAGGAGAGACAGGAACACTGAAGCTTTCTTT. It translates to CASRRDRNTEAFF.

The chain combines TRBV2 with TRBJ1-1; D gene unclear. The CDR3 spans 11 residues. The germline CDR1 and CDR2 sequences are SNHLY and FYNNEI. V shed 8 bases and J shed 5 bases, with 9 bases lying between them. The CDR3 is CASGPRTEAFF. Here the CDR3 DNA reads TGTGCCAGCGGCCCCAGGACTGAAGCTTTCTTT.

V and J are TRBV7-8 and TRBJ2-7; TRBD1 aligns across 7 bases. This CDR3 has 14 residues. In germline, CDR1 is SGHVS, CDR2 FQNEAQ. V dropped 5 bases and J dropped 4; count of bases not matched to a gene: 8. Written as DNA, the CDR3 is TGTGCCAGCAGCGTTTTAAGGGGGCCTTACGAGCAGTACTTC. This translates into CASSVLRGPYEQYF.

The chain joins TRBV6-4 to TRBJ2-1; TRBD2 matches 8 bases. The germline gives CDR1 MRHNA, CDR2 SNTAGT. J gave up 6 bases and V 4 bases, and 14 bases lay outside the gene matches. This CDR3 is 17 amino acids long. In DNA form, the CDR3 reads TGTGCCAGCAGTGTTGGTGGGACTAGGAGGGGCTTCAATGAGCAGTTCTTC. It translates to CASSVGGTRRGFNEQFF.

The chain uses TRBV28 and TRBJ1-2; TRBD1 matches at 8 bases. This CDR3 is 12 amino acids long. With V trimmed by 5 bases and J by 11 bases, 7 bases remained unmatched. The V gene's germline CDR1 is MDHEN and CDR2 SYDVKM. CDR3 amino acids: CASSDRGEWYTF. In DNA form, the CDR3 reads TGTGCCAGCAGTGACAGGGGAGAGTGGTACACCTTC.

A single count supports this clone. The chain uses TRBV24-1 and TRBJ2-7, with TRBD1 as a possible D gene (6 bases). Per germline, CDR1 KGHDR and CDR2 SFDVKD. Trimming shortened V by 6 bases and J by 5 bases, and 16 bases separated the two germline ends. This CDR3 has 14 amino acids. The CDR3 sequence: CATSRVRDNHEQYV. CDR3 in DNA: TGTGCCACCAGTAGAGTCCGGGACAATCACGAGCAGTACGTC.

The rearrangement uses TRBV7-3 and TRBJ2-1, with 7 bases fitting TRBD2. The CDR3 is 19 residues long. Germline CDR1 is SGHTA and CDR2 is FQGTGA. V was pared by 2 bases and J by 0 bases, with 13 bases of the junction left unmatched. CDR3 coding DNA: TGTGCCAGCAGCTTAGGGTTAAGAATAGCGGGTCGCTCCTACAATGAGCAGTTCTTC. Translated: CASSLGLRIAGRSYNEQFF. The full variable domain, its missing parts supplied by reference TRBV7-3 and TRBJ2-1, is GAGVSQTPSNKVTEKGKYVELRCDPISGHTALYWYRQSLGQGPEFLIYFQGTGAADDSGLPNDRFFAVRPEGSVSTLKIQRTERGDSAVYLCASSLGLRIAGRSYNEQFFGPGTRLTVL.

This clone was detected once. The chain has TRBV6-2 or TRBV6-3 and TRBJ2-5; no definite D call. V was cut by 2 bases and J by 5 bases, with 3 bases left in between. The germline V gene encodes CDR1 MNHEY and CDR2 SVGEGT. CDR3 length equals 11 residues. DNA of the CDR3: TGTGCCAGCAGTTACCGGGAGACCCAGTACTTC. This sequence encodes CASSYRETQYF.

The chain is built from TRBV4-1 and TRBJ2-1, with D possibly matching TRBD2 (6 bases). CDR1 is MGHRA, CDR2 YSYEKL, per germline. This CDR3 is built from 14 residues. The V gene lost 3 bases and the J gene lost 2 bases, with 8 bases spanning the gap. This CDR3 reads CASSHPGAYNEQFF. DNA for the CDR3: TGCGCCAGCAGCCATCCGGGGGCCTACAATGAGCAGTTCTTC.

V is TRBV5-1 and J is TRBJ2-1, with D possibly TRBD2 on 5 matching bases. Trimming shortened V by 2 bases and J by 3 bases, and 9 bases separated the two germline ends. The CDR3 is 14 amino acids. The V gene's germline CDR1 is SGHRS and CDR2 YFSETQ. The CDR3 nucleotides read TGCGCCAGCAGCTTTAACGGGGTCTACAATGAGCAGTTCTTC. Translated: CASSFNGVYNEQFF.

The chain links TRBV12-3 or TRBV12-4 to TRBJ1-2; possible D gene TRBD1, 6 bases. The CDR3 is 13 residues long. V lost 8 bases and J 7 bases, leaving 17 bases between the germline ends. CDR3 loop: CASSQGGSFGYTF. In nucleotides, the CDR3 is TGTGCCAGCTCCCAAGGGGGTTCCTTTGGCTACACCTTC.

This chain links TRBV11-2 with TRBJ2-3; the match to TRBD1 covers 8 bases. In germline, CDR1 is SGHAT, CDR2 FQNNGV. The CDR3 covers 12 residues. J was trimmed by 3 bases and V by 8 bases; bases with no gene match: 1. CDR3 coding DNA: TGTGCCAGCTGGACAGGGACAGATACGCAGTATTTT. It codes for CASWTGTDTQYF.

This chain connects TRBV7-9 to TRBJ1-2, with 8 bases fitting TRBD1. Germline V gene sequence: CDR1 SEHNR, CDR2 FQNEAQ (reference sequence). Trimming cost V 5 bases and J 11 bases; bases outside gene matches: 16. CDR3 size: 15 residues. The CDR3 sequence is CASSPRDRGQECYTF. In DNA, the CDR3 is TGTGCCAGCAGCCCACGCGACAGGGGACAAGAGTGTTACACCTTC.

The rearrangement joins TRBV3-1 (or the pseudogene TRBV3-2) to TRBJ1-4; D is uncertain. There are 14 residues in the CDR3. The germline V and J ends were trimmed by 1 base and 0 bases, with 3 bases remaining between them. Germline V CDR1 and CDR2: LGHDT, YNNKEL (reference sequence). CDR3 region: CASSQATTNEKLFF. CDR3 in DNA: TGTGCCAGCAGCCAAGCCACAACTAATGAAAAACTGTTTTTT.

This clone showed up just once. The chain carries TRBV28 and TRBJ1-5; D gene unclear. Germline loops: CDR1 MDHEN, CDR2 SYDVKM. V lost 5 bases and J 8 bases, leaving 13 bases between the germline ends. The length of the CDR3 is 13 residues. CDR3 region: CASSPVREKPQHF. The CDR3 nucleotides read TGTGCCAGCAGTCCGGTTAGGGAGAAGCCCCAGCATTTT.

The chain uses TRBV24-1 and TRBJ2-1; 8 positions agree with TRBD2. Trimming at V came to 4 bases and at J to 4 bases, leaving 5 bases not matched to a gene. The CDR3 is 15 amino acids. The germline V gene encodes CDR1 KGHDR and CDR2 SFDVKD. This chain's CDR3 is CATSDSGTRYNEQFF. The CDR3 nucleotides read TGTGCCACCAGTGACAGCGGGACTAGGTACAATGAGCAGTTCTTC.

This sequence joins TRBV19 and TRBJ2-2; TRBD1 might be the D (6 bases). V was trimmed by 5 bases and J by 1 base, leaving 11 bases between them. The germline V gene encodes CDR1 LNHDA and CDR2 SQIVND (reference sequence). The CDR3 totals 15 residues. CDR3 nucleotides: TGTGCCAGTAGTCTCCGGACAGAGAACACCGGGGAGCTGTTTTTT. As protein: CASSLRTENTGELFF.

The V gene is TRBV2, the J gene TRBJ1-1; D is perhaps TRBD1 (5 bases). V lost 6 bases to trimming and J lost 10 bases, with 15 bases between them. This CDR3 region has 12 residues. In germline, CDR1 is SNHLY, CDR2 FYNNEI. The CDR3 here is CASSPIDRGAFF. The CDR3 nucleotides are TGTGCCAGCAGCCCGATCGACAGAGGAGCTTTCTTT.

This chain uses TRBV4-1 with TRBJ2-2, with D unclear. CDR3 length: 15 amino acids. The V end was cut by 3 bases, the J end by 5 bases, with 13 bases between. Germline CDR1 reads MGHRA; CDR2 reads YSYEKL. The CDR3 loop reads CASSHPGRRTGELFF. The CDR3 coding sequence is TGCGCCAGCAGCCATCCAGGCCGTAGGACCGGGGAGCTGTTTTTT.

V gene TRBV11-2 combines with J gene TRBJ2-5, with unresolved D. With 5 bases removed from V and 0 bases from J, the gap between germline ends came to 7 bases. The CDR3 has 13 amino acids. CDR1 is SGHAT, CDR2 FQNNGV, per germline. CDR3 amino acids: CASSPYYQETQYF. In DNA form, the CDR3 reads TGTGCCAGCAGCCCATACTACCAAGAGACCCAGTACTTC.

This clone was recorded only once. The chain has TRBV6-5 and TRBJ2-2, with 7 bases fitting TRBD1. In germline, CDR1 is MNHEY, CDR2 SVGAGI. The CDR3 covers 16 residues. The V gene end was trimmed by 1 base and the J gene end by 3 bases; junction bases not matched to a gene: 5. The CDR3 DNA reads TGTGCCAGCAGTTACTTAGGACAGGACTACACCGGGGAGCTGTTTTTT. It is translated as CASSYLGQDYTGELFF.

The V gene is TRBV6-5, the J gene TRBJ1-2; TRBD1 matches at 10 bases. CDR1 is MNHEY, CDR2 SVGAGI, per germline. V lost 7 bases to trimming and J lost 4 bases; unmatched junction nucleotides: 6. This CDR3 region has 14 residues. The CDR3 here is CASMTGGDVYGYTF. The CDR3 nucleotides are TGTGCCAGCATGACAGGGGGCGACGTCTATGGCTACACCTTC.

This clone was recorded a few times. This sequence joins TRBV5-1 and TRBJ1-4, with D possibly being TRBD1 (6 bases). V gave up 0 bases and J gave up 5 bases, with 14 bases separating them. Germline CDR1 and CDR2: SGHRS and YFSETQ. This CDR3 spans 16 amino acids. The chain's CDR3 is CASSLVPRQGNEKLFF. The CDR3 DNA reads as TGCGCCAGCAGCTTGGTACCGAGGCAGGGGAATGAAAAACTGTTTTTT.